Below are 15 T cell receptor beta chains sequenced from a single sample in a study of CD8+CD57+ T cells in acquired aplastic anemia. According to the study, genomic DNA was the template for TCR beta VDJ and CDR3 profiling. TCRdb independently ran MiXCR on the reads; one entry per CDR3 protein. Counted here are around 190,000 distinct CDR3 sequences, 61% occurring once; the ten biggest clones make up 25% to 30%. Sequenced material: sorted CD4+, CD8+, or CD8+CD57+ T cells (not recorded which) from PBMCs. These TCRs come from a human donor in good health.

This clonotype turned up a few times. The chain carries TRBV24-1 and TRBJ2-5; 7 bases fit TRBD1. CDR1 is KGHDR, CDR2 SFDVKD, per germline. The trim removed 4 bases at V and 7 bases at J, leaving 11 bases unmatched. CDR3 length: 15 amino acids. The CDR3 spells CATSDPVEQGRTQYF. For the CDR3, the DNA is TGTGCCACCAGTGACCCGGTTGAACAGGGGAGGACCCAGTACTTC.

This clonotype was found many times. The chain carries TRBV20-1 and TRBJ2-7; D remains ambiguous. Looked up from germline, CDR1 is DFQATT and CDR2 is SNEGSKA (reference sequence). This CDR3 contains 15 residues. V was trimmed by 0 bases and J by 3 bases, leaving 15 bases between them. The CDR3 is CSARDYQDPGYEQYF. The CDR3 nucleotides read TGCAGTGCTAGAGATTACCAGGACCCGGGCTACGAGCAGTACTTC.

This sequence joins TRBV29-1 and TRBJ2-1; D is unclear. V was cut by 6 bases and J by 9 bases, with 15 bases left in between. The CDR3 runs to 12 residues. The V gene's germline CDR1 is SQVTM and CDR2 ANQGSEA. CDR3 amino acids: CSVPDGGTEQFF. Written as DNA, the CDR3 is TGCAGCGTCCCTGACGGCGGCACTGAGCAGTTCTTC.

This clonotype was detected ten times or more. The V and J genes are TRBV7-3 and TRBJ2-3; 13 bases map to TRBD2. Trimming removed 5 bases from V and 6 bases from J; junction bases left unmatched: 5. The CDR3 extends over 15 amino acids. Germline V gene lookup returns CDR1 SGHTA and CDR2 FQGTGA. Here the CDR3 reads CASSKGTSGMDTQYF. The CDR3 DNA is TGTGCCAGCAGCAAAGGGACTAGCGGGATGGATACGCAGTATTTT.

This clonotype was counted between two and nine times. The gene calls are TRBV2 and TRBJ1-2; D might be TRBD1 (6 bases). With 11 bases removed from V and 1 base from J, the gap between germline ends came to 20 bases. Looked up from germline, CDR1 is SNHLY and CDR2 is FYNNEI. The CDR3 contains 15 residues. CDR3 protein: CAYKVGAGVNYGYTF. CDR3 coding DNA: TGTGCCTATAAGGTCGGGGCAGGGGTTAACTATGGCTACACCTTC.

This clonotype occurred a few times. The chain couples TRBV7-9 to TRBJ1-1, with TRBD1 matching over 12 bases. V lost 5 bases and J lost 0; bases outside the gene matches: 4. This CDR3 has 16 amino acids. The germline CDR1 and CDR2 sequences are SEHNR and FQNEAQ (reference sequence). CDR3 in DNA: TGTGCCAGCAGCCTGGGACAGGGGGCTTTGAACACTGAAGCTTTCTTT. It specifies CASSLGQGALNTEAFF.

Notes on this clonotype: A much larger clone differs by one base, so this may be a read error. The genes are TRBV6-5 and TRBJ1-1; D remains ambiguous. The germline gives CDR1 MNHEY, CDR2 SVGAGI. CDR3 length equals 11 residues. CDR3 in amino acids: CASSTNTEALF. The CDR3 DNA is TGTGCCAGCAGTACGAACACTGAAGCTCTCTTT.

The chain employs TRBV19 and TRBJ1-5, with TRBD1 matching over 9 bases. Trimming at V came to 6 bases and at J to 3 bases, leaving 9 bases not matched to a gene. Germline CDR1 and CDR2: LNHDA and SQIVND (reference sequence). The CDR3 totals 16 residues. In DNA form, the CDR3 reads TGTGCCAGTAGCCCAAAGGGACAGGGTACCAATCAGCCCCAGCATTTT. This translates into CASSPKGQGTNQPQHF.

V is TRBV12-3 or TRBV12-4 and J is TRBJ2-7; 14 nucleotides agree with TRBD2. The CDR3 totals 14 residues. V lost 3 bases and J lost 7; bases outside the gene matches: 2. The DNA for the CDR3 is TGTGCCAGCAGTTTCCGACTAGCGGGGGGGGAGCAGTACTTC. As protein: CASSFRLAGGEQYF.

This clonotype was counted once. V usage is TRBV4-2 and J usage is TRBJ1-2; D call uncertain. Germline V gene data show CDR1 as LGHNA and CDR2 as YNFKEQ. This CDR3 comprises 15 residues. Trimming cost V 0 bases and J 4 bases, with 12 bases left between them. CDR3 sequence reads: CASSQDPGAGYGYTF. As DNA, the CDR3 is TGTGCCAGCAGCCAAGATCCGGGAGCGGGCTATGGCTACACCTTC.

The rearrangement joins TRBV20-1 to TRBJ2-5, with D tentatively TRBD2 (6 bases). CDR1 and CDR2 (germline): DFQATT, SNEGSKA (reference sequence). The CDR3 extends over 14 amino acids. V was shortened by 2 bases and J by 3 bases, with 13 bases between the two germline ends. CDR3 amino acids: CSARYPTRKETQYF. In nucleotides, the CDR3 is TGCAGTGCTAGATATCCGACTAGGAAAGAGACCCAGTACTTC.

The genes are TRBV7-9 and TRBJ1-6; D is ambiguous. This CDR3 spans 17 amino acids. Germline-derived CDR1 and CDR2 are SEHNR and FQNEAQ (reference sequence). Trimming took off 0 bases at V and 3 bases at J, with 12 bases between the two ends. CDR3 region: CASSLASGGFYNSPLHF. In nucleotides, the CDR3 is TGTGCCAGCAGCTTAGCCTCCGGCGGGTTCTATAATTCACCCCTCCACTTT.

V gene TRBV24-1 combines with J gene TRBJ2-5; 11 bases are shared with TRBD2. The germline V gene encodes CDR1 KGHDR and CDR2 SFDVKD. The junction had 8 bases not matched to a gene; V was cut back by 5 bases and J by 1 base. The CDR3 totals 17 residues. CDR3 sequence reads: CATSGASGGKFQETQYF. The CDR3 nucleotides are TGTGCCACCAGTGGGGCTAGCGGGGGGAAATTCCAAGAGACCCAGTACTTC.

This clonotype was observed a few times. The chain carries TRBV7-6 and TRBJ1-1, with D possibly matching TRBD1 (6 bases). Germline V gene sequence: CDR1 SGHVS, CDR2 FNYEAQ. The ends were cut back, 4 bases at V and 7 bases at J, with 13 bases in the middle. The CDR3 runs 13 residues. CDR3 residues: CASSSHGGGEAFF. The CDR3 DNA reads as TGTGCCAGCAGCTCGCACGGGGGCGGTGAAGCTTTCTTT.

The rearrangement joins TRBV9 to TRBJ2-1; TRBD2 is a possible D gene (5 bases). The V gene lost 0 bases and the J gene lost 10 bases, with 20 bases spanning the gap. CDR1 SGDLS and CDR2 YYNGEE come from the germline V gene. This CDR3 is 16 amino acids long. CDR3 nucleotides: TGTGCCAGCAGCGTAGGGGCCAGCGGAGGTACGGCGGAGCAGTTCTTC. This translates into CASSVGASGGTAEQFF. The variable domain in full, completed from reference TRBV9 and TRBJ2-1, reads DSGVTQTPKHLITATGQRVTLRCSPRSGDLSVYWYQQSLDQGLQFLIQYYNGEERAKGNILERFSAQQFPDLHSELNLSSLELGDSALYFCASSVGASGGTAEQFFGPGTRLTVL.